The next 28 T cell receptor beta chains were all read from a single sample in a study of blood T cell repertoires in COVID-19. Profiling relied on immunoSEQ multiplex PCR, and the TCRdb table lists in-frame clones only, not all of them. This table has 95,000 to 150,000 clones, 86% appearing once. Sequencing was done on a sample of peripheral blood. These receptors were taken from a man in his forties with acute or convalescent COVID-19.

This sequence joins TRBV6-2 or TRBV6-3 and TRBJ1-5, with 7 bases aligning to TRBD1. Trimming at V came to 1 base and at J to 5 bases, leaving 5 bases not matched to a gene. Looked up from germline, CDR1 is MNHEY and CDR2 is SVGEGT. CDR3 length: 15 amino acids. Here the CDR3 DNA reads TGTGCCAGCAGTTACTGGCAGGGGGTGGATCAGCCCCAGCATTTT. This encodes CASSYWQGVDQPQHF.

This chain connects TRBV4-1 to TRBJ2-1; 13 positions agree with TRBD2. This CDR3 contains 16 residues. J gave up 12 bases and V 3 bases, and 11 bases lay outside the gene matches. The germline CDR1 and CDR2 sequences are MGHRA and YSYEKL. The CDR3 loop is CASSQEGLAGTPGQFF. The DNA for the CDR3 is TGCGCCAGCAGCCAGGAGGGACTAGCGGGGACCCCAGGGCAGTTCTTC.

In its sample, this clone was seen once. This chain uses TRBV19 with TRBJ2-1; D might be TRBD2 (6 bases). Germline CDR1 is LNHDA and CDR2 is SQIVND (reference sequence). CDR3 length: 13 residues. V shed 4 bases and J shed 6 bases, with 10 bases lying between them. The CDR3 nucleotides are TGTGCCAGTAGTAGGGACTGGACCAATGAGCAGTTCTTC. Translating it yields CASSRDWTNEQFF.

This chain uses TRBV11-2 with TRBJ2-3; 9 bases align to TRBD1. The CDR3 extends over 13 amino acids. V shed 5 bases, J shed 6 bases, and the junction held 3 bases outside the gene matches. The germline CDR1 and CDR2 sequences are SGHAT and FQNNGV. The CDR3 loop is CASSLGTGDTQYF. CDR3 bases: TGTGCCAGCAGCCTAGGGACAGGGGATACGCAGTATTTT.

The chain links TRBV30 to TRBJ1-3; no clear D. Trimming took off 3 bases at V and 3 bases at J, with 6 bases between the two ends. Germline loops: CDR1 GTSNPN, CDR2 SVGIG (reference sequence). There are 12 residues in the CDR3. For the CDR3, the DNA is TGTGCCTGGAGATTCTTTGGAAACACCATATATTTT. Encoded protein: CAWRFFGNTIYF.

The chain links TRBV7-8 to TRBJ2-6; 12 nucleotides agree with TRBD1. The V and J ends lost 4 bases and 1 base, in that order; junction bases with no gene match: 5. CDR3 size: 18 residues. Germline V gives CDR1 SGHVS, CDR2 FQNEAQ. The CDR3 region has the DNA TGTGCCAGCAGCTCCCGGGACAGGGGGCGTTCTGGGGCCAACGTCCTGACTTTC. Its protein is CASSSRDRGRSGANVLTF.

The CDR3: CASSPTGIYGYTF. CDR3 nucleotides: TGTGCCAGCAGCCCGACAGGGATCTATGGCTACACCTTC. The chain recombines TRBV14 with TRBJ1-2; 7 nucleotides agree with TRBD1. Trimming cost V 4 bases and J 4 bases; bases outside gene matches: 3. The CDR3 covers 13 residues. Germline V lookup: CDR1 SGHDN, CDR2 FVKESK.

The chain carries TRBV11-3 and TRBJ1-1; the D is unclear. Trimming shortened V by 5 bases and J by 4 bases, and 11 bases separated the two germline ends. Germline V gene data show CDR1 as SGHNT and CDR2 as YENEEA. This CDR3 is built from 13 residues. CDR3 bases: TGTGCCAGCAGCCGACACTTGGGCACTGAAGCTTTCTTT. Translated: CASSRHLGTEAFF. The entire variable domain, with the rest obtained from reference TRBV11-3 and TRBJ1-1, is as follows: EAGVVQSPRYKIIEKKQPVAFWCNPISGHNTLYWYLQNLGQGPELLIRYENEEAVDDSQLPKDRFSAERLKGVDSTLKIQPAELGDSAVYLCASSRHLGTEAFFGQGTRLTVV.

The genes are TRBV18 and TRBJ2-1; 13 bases are shared with TRBD2. J was trimmed by 7 bases and V by 0 bases; bases with no gene match: 0. Germline V lookup: CDR1 KGHSH, CDR2 LQKENI. The CDR3 extends over 15 amino acids. This chain's CDR3 is CASSPPGLAGNEQFF. In DNA, the CDR3 is TGTGCCAGCTCACCACCGGGACTAGCGGGAAATGAGCAGTTCTTC.

V and J are TRBV7-8 and TRBJ1-3, with 9 bases identical to TRBD1. Germline CDR1 and CDR2: SGHVS and FQNEAQ. V was pared by 5 bases and J by 2 bases, with 4 bases of the junction left unmatched. The CDR3 extends over 15 amino acids. CDR3 nucleotides: TGTGCCAGCAGCCGGGACAGGGTGACTGGAAACACCATATATTTT. Its translation is CASSRDRVTGNTIYF.

The J gene is TRBJ2-7, the V gene TRBV11-2; D perhaps matches TRBD1 (7 bases). The CDR3 has 13 residues. The V end was cut by 0 bases, the J end by 12 bases, with 15 bases between. The V gene's germline CDR1 is SGHAT and CDR2 FQNNGV. This CDR3 reads CASSLDLRGTAYF. The CDR3 nucleotides are TGTGCCAGCAGCTTAGATCTCAGGGGGACTGCGTACTTC.

The gene calls are TRBV19 and TRBJ2-1, with D maybe TRBD2 (6 bases). CDR3 length equals 13 residues. Germline V gene data show CDR1 as LNHDA and CDR2 as SQIVND (reference sequence). Deletions cut 6 bases from V and 7 bases from J, with 13 bases between. The CDR3 region is CASSVWEANEQFF. In nucleotides, the CDR3 is TGTGCCAGTAGCGTGTGGGAGGCAAATGAGCAGTTCTTC. Full variable domain (missing parts from reference TRBV19 and TRBJ2-1): DGGITQSPKYLFRKEGQNVTLSCEQNLNHDAMYWYRQDPGQGLRLIYYSQIVNDFQKGDIAEGYSVSREKKESFPLTVTSAQKNPTAFYLCASSVWEANEQFFGPGTRLTVL.

The chain recombines TRBV19 with TRBJ2-7; D is uncertain. The germline V gene encodes CDR1 LNHDA and CDR2 SQIVND (reference sequence). This CDR3 region has 11 residues. The V end lost 3 bases, the J end lost 7 bases, and 7 bases lay between the germline ends. The CDR3 here is CASSIFGEQYF. CDR3 bases: TGTGCCAGTAGTATCTTCGGGGAGCAGTACTTC.

The chain couples TRBV6-5 to TRBJ1-3; no reliable D call. Germline V lookup: CDR1 MNHEY, CDR2 SVGAGI. CDR3 size: 13 residues. Trimming removed 7 bases from V and 4 bases from J, with 11 bases in between. CDR3: CASMGAGGNTIYF. Here the CDR3 DNA reads TGTGCCAGCATGGGCGCAGGAGGAAACACCATATATTTT.

The gene calls are TRBV5-5 and TRBJ2-7, with a tentative D call TRBD2 (5 bases). CDR1 is SGHKS, CDR2 YYEKEE, per germline (reference sequence). The CDR3 has 12 residues. Trimming removed 4 bases from V and 3 bases from J, with 8 bases in between. The CDR3 is CASSRADYEQYF. CDR3 in DNA: TGTGCCAGCAGCCGAGCGGACTACGAGCAGTACTTC.

This chain connects TRBV10-3 to TRBJ1-4; TRBD1 matches at 7 bases. J was trimmed by 2 bases and V by 6 bases; bases with no gene match: 3. Germline values: CDR1 ENHRY, CDR2 SYGVKD. This CDR3 is 14 amino acids long. As DNA, the CDR3 is TGTGCCATCAGCTTGACAGGGACTAATGAAAAACTGTTTTTT. It translates to CAISLTGTNEKLFF.

In DNA form, the CDR3 reads TGTGCCAGCAGCTTTTACAGGAACACTGAAGCTTTCTTT. It translates to CASSFYRNTEAFF. The chain couples TRBV7-2 to TRBJ1-1; the D is unclear. Trimming took off 3 bases at V and 1 base at J, with 6 bases between the two ends. The CDR3 is 13 amino acids. Germline values: CDR1 SGHTA, CDR2 FQGNSA. The full variable domain, rest sourced from reference TRBV7-2 and TRBJ1-1, is GAGVSQSPSNKVTEKGKDVELRCDPISGHTALYWYRQSLGQGLEFLIYFQGNSAPDKSGLPSDRFSAERTGGSVSTLTIQRTQQEDSAVYLCASSFYRNTEAFFGQGTRLTVV.

This sequence joins TRBV6-5 and TRBJ2-5; D may be TRBD2 (7 bases). The germline CDR1 and CDR2 sequences are MNHEY and SVGAGI. This CDR3 region has 13 residues. V lost 7 bases, J lost 5 bases, and 14 bases lay in between. The CDR3 DNA is TGTGCCAGCAAGGGGGGGGCGGTCGAGACCCAGTACTTC. Its protein is CASKGGAVETQYF.

This chain links TRBV11-2 with TRBJ1-1, with a weak D call TRBD1 (5 bases). The CDR3 has 14 amino acids. V lost 0 bases and J 4 bases, leaving 9 bases between the germline ends. Germline V gene data show CDR1 as SGHAT and CDR2 as FQNNGV. The CDR3 DNA reads as TGTGCCAGCAGCTTAGACAGGGCAGCCACTGAAGCTTTCTTT. This sequence encodes CASSLDRAATEAFF.

The chain joins TRBV29-1 to TRBJ2-5; TRBD2 matches 14 bases. J gave up 4 bases and V 1 base, and 5 bases lay outside the gene matches. This CDR3 contains 16 residues. The germline gives CDR1 SQVTM, CDR2 ANQGSEA. CDR3 DNA: TGCAGCGTTGAAGGGACTAGCGGGAGGTTATTAGAGACCCAGTACTTC. Amino acids: CSVEGTSGRLLETQYF.

This rearrangement joins TRBV14 to TRBJ2-3; D possibly corresponds to TRBD2 (6 bases). From germline, CDR1 is SGHDN and CDR2 FVKESK. The CDR3 is 14 residues long. Trimming pared 1 base from V and 7 bases from J, leaving 12 bases between. As DNA, the CDR3 is TGTGCCAGCAGCCAAGCGAGTACTAGCAATACGCAGTATTTT. Translation gives CASSQASTSNTQYF. Looking up the rest from reference TRBV14 and TRBJ2-3 gives the full variable domain: EAGVTQFPSHSVIEKGQTVTLRCDPISGHDNLYWYRRVMGKEIKFLLHFVKESKQDESGMPNNRFLAERTGGTYSTLKVQPAELEDSGVYFCASSQASTSNTQYFGPGTRLTVL.

The genes are TRBV27 and TRBJ2-7; 16 nucleotides agree with TRBD2. Trimming took 3 bases from V and 0 from J; bases not matched to a gene: 8. The CDR3 has 19 amino acids. Germline CDR1 MNHEY, CDR2 SMNVEV (reference sequence). The DNA of the CDR3 is TGTGCCAGCAGTTTGAGGGGACTAGCGGGAGGGGGCGTCTCCTACGAGCAGTACTTC. Encoded protein: CASSLRGLAGGGVSYEQYF.

This rearrangement joins TRBV6-5 to TRBJ2-7, with TRBD1 as a possible D gene (6 bases). Per the germline V gene, CDR1 is MNHEY and CDR2 is SVGAGI. The CDR3 covers 14 residues. The ends were cut back, 6 bases at V and 0 bases at J, with 12 bases in the middle. The chain's CDR3 is CASSRDTVSYEQYF. CDR3 coding DNA: TGTGCCAGCAGCCGGGACACTGTCTCCTACGAGCAGTACTTC.

V usage is TRBV5-1 and J usage is TRBJ2-2; TRBD1 aligns across 7 bases. V shed 2 bases and J 5 bases; nucleotides not matched to a gene: 6. Germline CDR1 reads SGHRS; CDR2 reads YFSETQ. The CDR3 loop spans 15 amino acids. The CDR3 here is CASSFGKGATGELFF. The CDR3 nucleotides read TGCGCCAGCAGCTTTGGGAAGGGGGCTACCGGGGAGCTGTTTTTT.

V and J are TRBV5-1 and TRBJ2-1; TRBD2 matches 12 bases. J was trimmed by 15 bases and V by 1 base; bases with no gene match: 8. The CDR3 runs to 14 residues. Germline V CDR1 and CDR2: SGHRS, YFSETQ. This chain's CDR3 is CASSLTASGRDAFF. CDR3 bases: TGCGCCAGCAGCTTGACGGCTAGCGGGAGGGATGCGTTCTTC.

The chain couples TRBV5-1 to TRBJ2-2, with 7 bases that match TRBD1. The CDR3 consists of 16 residues. Germline V CDR1 and CDR2: SGHRS, YFSETQ. V trimming: 2 bases; J trimming: 2 bases; junction bases outside the gene matches: 6. CDR3 protein: CASSFPGQLNTGELFF. The CDR3 DNA is TGCGCCAGCAGCTTCCCGGGACAGCTCAACACCGGGGAGCTGTTTTTT.

J is TRBJ1-3 and V is TRBV12-3 or TRBV12-4, with D unresolved. The CDR3 runs 13 residues. Between the trimmed V and J ends, which lost 5 bases and 0 bases, there was a span of 5 bases. The DNA of the CDR3 is TGTGCCAGCAGTCCCAACTCTGGAAACACCATATATTTT. This translates into CASSPNSGNTIYF.

The chain recombines TRBV11-2 with TRBJ1-3; D is perhaps TRBD1 (6 bases). The CDR3 length is 15 residues. Looked up from germline, CDR1 is SGHAT and CDR2 is FQNNGV. V was clipped by 5 bases and J by 2 bases, with 13 bases between them. CDR3 residues: CASSVQGDTGNTIYF. For the CDR3, the DNA is TGTGCCAGCAGCGTACAGGGTGACACTGGAAACACCATATATTTT.